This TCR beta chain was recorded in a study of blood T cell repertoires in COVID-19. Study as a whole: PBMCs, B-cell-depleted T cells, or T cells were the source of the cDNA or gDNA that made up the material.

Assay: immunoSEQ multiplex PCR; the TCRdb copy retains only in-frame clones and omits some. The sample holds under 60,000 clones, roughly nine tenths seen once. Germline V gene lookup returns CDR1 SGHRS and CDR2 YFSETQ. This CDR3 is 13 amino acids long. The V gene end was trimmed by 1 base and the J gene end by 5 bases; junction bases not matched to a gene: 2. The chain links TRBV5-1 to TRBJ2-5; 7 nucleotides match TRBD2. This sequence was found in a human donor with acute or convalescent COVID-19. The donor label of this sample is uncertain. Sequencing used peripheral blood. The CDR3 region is CASSLTGGETQYF. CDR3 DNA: TGCGCCAGCAGCTTGACCGGGGGGGAGACCCAGTACTTC.